The source of this T cell receptor beta chain is a study of shared clonotypes between healthy human individuals. Deletions cut 1 base from V and 1 base from J, with 12 bases between. CDR1 LNHNV and CDR2 YYDKDF come from the germline V gene (reference sequence). This CDR3 spans 16 amino acids. Study processing details: Without quality scores, immunoSEQ junctional reads could not be filtered like full-length reads. The repertoire was sequenced with immunoSEQ multiplex PCR; TCRdb's copy has only in-frame clones and lacks some. That table gives V, J and clone size, and the DNA gave D and trimming. This sample has about 490,000 clones, with approximately 79% found just once.

The J gene is TRBJ2-3, the V gene TRBV15; D is unclear. The clonotype originates from a woman aged 40 to 50 in good health. Some clones in this sample may be carry-over from other donors' samples. Specimen: PBMCs. The CDR3 reads CATSRARRAGTDTQYF. The CDR3 DNA reads as TGTGCCACCAGCAGAGCTAGACGGGCTGGCACAGATACGCAGTATTTT.